One sample yielded the 29 T cell receptor beta chains listed below, sequenced in a study of blood T cell repertoires in COVID-19. Clones were read by immunoSEQ multiplex PCR, and TCRdb kept only the in-frame ones, dropping some. Counted here are about 240,000 clones, about 90% occurring once; the ten biggest clones make up about 3.1%. The specimen sequenced was peripheral blood. Every receptor here comes from a woman younger than 45 who had recovered from COVID-19.

This chain links TRBV19 with TRBJ1-3; D unclear. V lost 6 bases, J lost 2 bases, and 8 bases lay in between. The CDR3 length is 13 residues. The germline gives CDR1 LNHDA, CDR2 SQIVND (reference sequence). CDR3 residues: CASRIGAGNTIYF. CDR3 coding DNA: TGTGCCAGTAGGATCGGAGCTGGAAACACCATATATTTT. Full variable domain (remainder filled in from reference TRBV19 and TRBJ1-3): DGGITQSPKYLFRKEGQNVTLSCEQNLNHDAMYWYRQDPGQGLRLIYYSQIVNDFQKGDIAEGYSVSREKKESFPLTVTSAQKNPTAFYLCASRIGAGNTIYFGEGSWLTVV.

The gene calls are TRBV5-1 and TRBJ1-6; 9 nucleotides agree with TRBD1. Germline V CDR1 and CDR2: SGHRS, YFSETQ. J gave up 6 bases and V 4 bases, and 8 bases lay outside the gene matches. This CDR3 is built from 16 residues. The CDR3 reads CASSNRDRVSNSPLHF. CDR3 nucleotide sequence: TGCGCCAGCAGCAACCGGGACAGGGTGTCTAATTCACCCCTCCACTTT. The entire variable domain, with the rest obtained from reference TRBV5-1 and TRBJ1-6, is as follows: KAGVTQTPRYLIKTRGQQVTLSCSPISGHRSVSWYQQTPGQGLQFLFEYFSETQRNKGNFPGRFSGRQFSNSRSEMNVSTLELGDSALYLCASSNRDRVSNSPLHFGNGTRLTVT.

The rearrangement joins TRBV7-9 to TRBJ1-6; 7 bases align to TRBD1. The trim removed 6 bases at V and 5 bases at J, leaving 7 bases unmatched. CDR3 length: 15 residues. The V gene's germline CDR1 is SEHNR and CDR2 FQNEAQ (reference sequence). Here the CDR3 DNA reads TGTGCCAGCAGTCCATCGGGACAGAATAATTCACCCCTCCACTTT. Residues: CASSPSGQNNSPLHF.

This chain joins TRBV4-3 and TRBJ2-7, with 7 bases lining up with TRBD1. V dropped 6 bases and J dropped 4; count of bases not matched to a gene: 6. The CDR3 has 13 residues. Germline values: CDR1 LGHNA, CDR2 YSLEER. The CDR3 reads CASSEDRRYEQYF. DNA for the CDR3: TGCGCCAGCAGTGAGGACAGGAGATACGAGCAGTACTTC.

This clone was found a few times. The chain combines TRBV9 with TRBJ2-1; 8 positions agree with TRBD1. CDR3 size: 14 residues. V lost 3 bases and J lost 6; bases outside the gene matches: 5. CDR1 is SGDLS, CDR2 YYNGEE, per germline. CDR3 nucleotides: TGTGCCAGCAGCGCAGGGGGCGCTTTCAATGAGCAGTTCTTC. Translation gives CASSAGGAFNEQFF.

The chain recombines TRBV4-1 with TRBJ1-5; tentative D call: TRBD1 (5 bases). CDR3 length: 13 residues. The V gene's germline CDR1 is MGHRA and CDR2 YSYEKL. V dropped 6 bases and J dropped 7 bases, with 13 bases sitting between them. The CDR3 coding sequence is TGCGCCAGCAGTCAGACAGAATTACAGCCCCAGCATTTT. This gives the protein CASSQTELQPQHF.

This clone has a single count. The J gene is TRBJ1-4, the V gene TRBV9; tentatively, D is TRBD1 (5 bases). The length of the CDR3 is 14 residues. Per the germline V gene, CDR1 is SGDLS and CDR2 is YYNGEE. V lost 3 bases to trimming and J lost 4 bases, with 10 bases between them. The CDR3 loop reads CASSAGSGNEKLFF. CDR3 in DNA: TGTGCCAGCAGCGCAGGGTCAGGTAATGAAAAACTGTTTTTT.

The V gene is TRBV3-1 (or the pseudogene TRBV3-2), the J gene TRBJ2-5; D remains ambiguous. The CDR3 is 11 residues long. Germline V gives CDR1 LGHDT, CDR2 YNNKEL (reference sequence). Trimming pared 3 bases from V and 5 bases from J, leaving 4 bases between. The CDR3 sequence is CASSQSETQYF. The DNA for the CDR3 is TGTGCCAGCAGCCAGTCTGAGACCCAGTACTTC.

This clone was seen only once. This rearrangement joins TRBV13 to TRBJ2-7; no reliable D call. The germline gives CDR1 PRHDT, CDR2 FYEKMQ (reference sequence). The V gene lost 3 bases and the J gene lost 0 bases, with 6 bases spanning the gap. This CDR3 is built from 13 residues. CDR3 coding DNA: TGTGCCAGCAGCTTCGGTAGCTCCTACGAGCAGTACTTC. As protein: CASSFGSSYEQYF.

The gene calls are TRBV5-1 and TRBJ2-1, with TRBD2 matching 9 bases. The CDR3 runs to 16 residues. The V gene's germline CDR1 is SGHRS and CDR2 YFSETQ. V was pared by 1 base and J by 0 bases, with 2 bases of the junction left unmatched. The DNA for the CDR3 is TGCGCCAGCAGCTTGATTAGCGGGAGCTCCTACAATGAGCAGTTCTTC. It specifies CASSLISGSSYNEQFF. Combining the CDR3 with reference TRBV5-1 and TRBJ2-1 gives the whole variable domain KAGVTQTPRYLIKTRGQQVTLSCSPISGHRSVSWYQQTPGQGLQFLFEYFSETQRNKGNFPGRFSGRQFSNSRSEMNVSTLELGDSALYLCASSLISGSSYNEQFFGPGTRLTVL.

There are a few counts of this clone. The chain combines TRBV7-9 with TRBJ2-6; TRBD2 might be the D (5 bases). The length of the CDR3 is 16 residues. Looked up from germline, CDR1 is SEHNR and CDR2 is FQNEAQ (reference sequence). The V gene lost 4 bases and the J gene lost 4 bases, with 14 bases spanning the gap. The CDR3 nucleotides are TGTGCCAGCAGCTCGATCGGGGTGGACGGGGCCAACGTCCTGACTTTC. This codes for CASSSIGVDGANVLTF. Full variable domain (rest looked up from reference TRBV7-9 and TRBJ2-6): DTGVSQNPRHKITKRGQNVTFRCDPISEHNRLYWYRQTLGQGPEFLTYFQNEAQLEKSRLLSDRFSAERPKGSFSTLEIQRTEQGDSAMYLCASSSIGVDGANVLTFGAGSRLTVL.

This chain links TRBV7-2 with TRBJ2-7, with D maybe TRBD1 (5 bases). The ends were cut back, 1 base at V and 6 bases at J, with 10 bases in the middle. This CDR3 is 13 amino acids long. Looked up from germline, CDR1 is SGHTA and CDR2 is FQGNSA. CDR3 loop: CASSLGGLGEQYF. CDR3 nucleotide sequence: TGTGCCAGCAGCTTAGGGGGCCTAGGCGAGCAGTACTTC.

This rearrangement joins TRBV3-1 (or the pseudogene TRBV3-2) to TRBJ2-7; 10 bases are a match to TRBD2. Per the germline V gene, CDR1 is LGHDT and CDR2 is YNNKEL (reference sequence). The CDR3 covers 15 residues. The V and J ends lost 1 base and 6 bases, in that order; junction bases with no gene match: 6. The CDR3 nucleotides read TGTGCCAGCAGCCAAGTTCTGTCTAGCGGGGGCGAGCAGTACTTC. Protein sequence: CASSQVLSSGGEQYF.

This clone has just a few counts. This chain links TRBV15 with TRBJ2-2, with 9 nucleotides matching TRBD2. From germline, CDR1 is LNHNV and CDR2 YYDKDF (reference sequence). The V and J ends lost 6 bases and 7 bases, in that order; junction bases with no gene match: 3. CDR3 length: 13 amino acids. CDR3 coding DNA: TGTGCCACCAGGCGGGGGGGCTACGGGGAGCTGTTTTTT. This translates into CATRRGGYGELFF.

This clone was seen at least ten times. The J gene is TRBJ2-3, the V gene TRBV6-2 or TRBV6-3; 8 nucleotides agree with TRBD2. Germline trimming cut 2 bases from V and 3 bases from J; bases unmatched to any gene: 4. The CDR3 has 15 amino acids. Germline CDR1 reads MNHEY; CDR2 reads SVGEGT. CDR3 in DNA: TGTGCCAGCAGTTACGACGGGGGGGCGACAGATACGCAGTATTTT. Encoded protein: CASSYDGGATDTQYF.

This clone occurred a few times. CDR3 residues: CASSQDGQGDYGYTF. The CDR3 DNA reads TGTGCCAGCAGCCAAGATGGACAGGGGGACTATGGCTACACCTTC. This chain joins TRBV4-2 and TRBJ1-2; 10 positions agree with TRBD1. V trimming: 0 bases; J trimming: 3 bases; junction bases outside the gene matches: 1. CDR1 and CDR2 (germline): LGHNA, YNFKEQ. The CDR3 is made up of 15 amino acids.

This clone was counted only a few times. This sequence joins TRBV24-1 and TRBJ1-2; perhaps TRBD1 as D (5 bases). Germline values: CDR1 KGHDR, CDR2 SFDVKD. The CDR3 runs 17 residues. V shed 0 bases and J shed 3 bases, with 16 bases lying between them. The CDR3 DNA sequence: TGTGCCACCAGTGATTTGAGACAGACCCAGGTTCACTATGGCTACACCTTC. This codes for CATSDLRQTQVHYGYTF.

The chain carries TRBV5-1 and TRBJ1-6; D gene unclear. The CDR3 consists of 13 residues. Trimming took off 1 base at V and 5 bases at J, with 4 bases between the two ends. Germline CDR1 reads SGHRS; CDR2 reads YFSETQ. This CDR3 is CASSLSNNSPLHF. The CDR3 bases are TGCGCCAGCAGCTTGTCAAATAATTCACCCCTCCACTTT.

V and J are TRBV6-5 and TRBJ2-1; the D gene is possibly TRBD1 (6 bases). V was trimmed by 2 bases and J by 2 bases, leaving 10 bases between them. The CDR3 extends over 15 amino acids. Germline V gene lookup returns CDR1 MNHEY and CDR2 SVGAGI. The CDR3 spells CASSYGGATYNEQFF. CDR3 coding DNA: TGTGCCAGCAGTTACGGGGGCGCTACCTACAATGAGCAGTTCTTC.

The chain employs TRBV9 and TRBJ1-3; perhaps TRBD1 as D (6 bases). Germline CDR1 and CDR2: SGDLS and YYNGEE. CDR3 length: 15 residues. Trimming removed 2 bases at V and 2 bases at J, with 11 bases between. CDR3 DNA: TGTGCCAGCAGCGTGCTTTCAGGGGCTGGAAACACCATATATTTT. This encodes CASSVLSGAGNTIYF.

This clone was detected only a few times. The chain recombines TRBV6-6 with TRBJ1-6, with D possibly being TRBD1 (5 bases). Germline V gene sequence: CDR1 MNHNY, CDR2 SVGAGI (reference sequence). The V gene lost 9 bases and the J gene lost 5 bases, with 11 bases spanning the gap. The CDR3 contains 13 residues. CDR3 nucleotides: TGTGCCAGTAGACAGACCAATAATTCACCCCTCCACTTT. Translating gives CASRQTNNSPLHF.

This clone was seen only a few times. The rearrangement links TRBV18 to TRBJ1-4; D unclear. The V and J ends lost 3 bases and 8 bases respectively, with 10 bases between them. The germline V gene encodes CDR1 KGHSH and CDR2 LQKENI. This CDR3 has 13 residues. CDR3 sequence: CASSPFVEEKLFF. CDR3 in DNA: TGTGCCAGCTCACCTTTTGTGGAGGAAAAACTGTTTTTT.

This clone is a singleton in its sample. The genes are TRBV11-2 and TRBJ1-1, with 11 bases fitting TRBD1. The CDR3 loop spans 14 amino acids. Germline V lookup: CDR1 SGHAT, CDR2 FQNNGV. V shed 5 bases and J 11 bases; nucleotides not matched to a gene: 10. In DNA form, the CDR3 reads TGTGCCAGCAGCCCCGGGACAGGGGGGAGGTGGGCTTTCTTT. Residues: CASSPGTGGRWAFF.

The chain is built from TRBV6-5 and TRBJ2-6; 8 bases agree with TRBD1. Trimming at V came to 4 bases and at J to 4 bases, leaving 6 bases not matched to a gene. Germline lookup yields CDR1 MNHEY and CDR2 SVGAGI. CDR3 length equals 16 residues. In nucleotides, the CDR3 is TGTGCCAGCAGTTCGAGGACAGGGTCCGGGGCCAACGTCCTGACTTTC. It encodes CASSSRTGSGANVLTF.

The V and J genes are TRBV27 and TRBJ2-1, with D possibly TRBD2 on 6 matching bases. Germline lookup yields CDR1 MNHEY and CDR2 SMNVEV (reference sequence). CDR3 length equals 14 residues. V was clipped by 7 bases and J by 5 bases, with 15 bases between them. CDR3 residues: CASTKTRTHNEQFF. CDR3 DNA sequence: TGTGCCAGCACCAAGACTAGGACCCACAATGAGCAGTTCTTC.

This chain joins TRBV6-6 and TRBJ2-1, with 8 nucleotides matching TRBD2. V trimming: 0 bases; J trimming: 8 bases; junction bases outside the gene matches: 3. The CDR3 has 14 residues. The germline gives CDR1 MNHNY, CDR2 SVGAGI (reference sequence). As DNA, the CDR3 is TGTGCCAGCAGTTACTCGGCCGGGAGGGATGAGCAGTTCTTC. It is translated as CASSYSAGRDEQFF.

This rearrangement joins TRBV4-1 to TRBJ2-1, with 9 bases matching TRBD2. Germline V gives CDR1 MGHRA, CDR2 YSYEKL. The CDR3 is 17 residues long. Germline trimming cut 0 bases from V and 0 bases from J; bases unmatched to any gene: 3. CDR3 DNA: TGCGCCAGCAGCCAAGAGCGGGGGGGGAGCTCCTACAATGAGCAGTTCTTC. It encodes CASSQERGGSSYNEQFF.

The chain carries TRBV5-1 and TRBJ2-7, with 13 bases matching TRBD2. CDR3 length: 15 amino acids. Losses at the gene ends were 5 bases for V and 4 bases for J; bases not matched to a gene: 6. Per the germline V gene, CDR1 is SGHRS and CDR2 is YFSETQ. CDR3 sequence: CASRQGLAGTYEQYF. The CDR3 coding sequence is TGCGCCAGCAGGCAGGGACTAGCGGGGACTTACGAGCAGTACTTC.

CDR3 nucleotide sequence: TGTGCCAGCAGTTTATCCCAGACAGGGGGGTGGGAGCAGTACTTC. This sequence encodes CASSLSQTGGWEQYF. This sequence joins TRBV27 and TRBJ2-7, with 9 bases identical to TRBD1. With V trimmed by 0 bases and J by 7 bases, 7 bases remained unmatched. Germline CDR1 reads MNHEY; CDR2 reads SMNVEV (reference sequence). This CDR3 is 15 amino acids long.